This TCR beta chain was obtained from a study of cytomegalovirus exposure and HLA in healthy donors. Whole-study results and caveats: According to the study, around 150 TCR beta chains were cytomegalovirus-associated. In a later analysis, specific HLA alleles were associated with 15,000 to 20,000 TCR beta sequences at a 0.05 false discovery rate. There were several of the most significant clusters that appeared linked to common viral pathogens in a later analysis.

Concerning this clone itself: What it binds is unknown.

CDR1 is SGHDT and CDR2 is YYEEEE in the germline V gene. The CDR3 has 13 residues. V lost 4 bases to trimming and J lost 6 bases, with 12 bases between them. PCR primers comprised 60 Vbeta and 13 Jbeta primers. Generated by immunoSEQ multiplex PCR, the TCRdb table keeps only in-frame clones and is missing some. The table has 150,000 to 200,000 clones, around 86% seen once. This receptor was taken from a woman between 50 and 59 years old in good health and CMV-seropositive. Sequenced sample: PBMCs. The chain is built from TRBV5-6 and TRBJ2-3; perhaps TRBD2 as D (6 bases). This CDR3 is CASSINGGDTQYF. The CDR3 DNA is TGTGCCAGCAGCATCAATGGGGGGGATACGCAGTATTTT.